The 21 T cell receptor beta chains listed next were all sequenced from one sample in a study of blood T cell repertoires in COVID-19. The assay was immunoSEQ multiplex PCR, and TCRdb's table has in-frame clones only and misses some. The top ten clones hold about 2% of a sample with some 510,000 clones, over 75% of them seen once. Sequencing was performed on PBMCs or T cells enriched from blood (not recorded which). All receptors come from a woman aged 40 to 50 who had recovered from COVID-19.

This chain connects TRBV4-3 to TRBJ2-4; 9 positions match TRBD1. CDR1 and CDR2 (germline): LGHNA, YSLEER. The CDR3 spans 14 residues. Trimming cost V 4 bases and J 6 bases; bases outside gene matches: 4. The CDR3: CASSRGTGRNIQYF. The CDR3 nucleotides are TGCGCCAGCAGCCGGGGGACAGGGAGAAACATTCAGTACTTC.

V usage is TRBV19 and J usage is TRBJ1-3; TRBD1 might be the D (6 bases). The germline V and J ends were trimmed by 8 bases and 0 bases, with 11 bases remaining between them. CDR3 size: 14 residues. CDR1 LNHDA and CDR2 SQIVND come from the germline V gene (reference sequence). This CDR3 reads CASGTGPSGNTIYF. CDR3 nucleotide sequence: TGTGCCAGTGGAACAGGGCCCTCTGGAAACACCATATATTTT.

The rearrangement uses TRBV6-5 and TRBJ1-1, with no clear D. From germline, CDR1 is MNHEY and CDR2 SVGAGI. This CDR3 has 15 residues. V lost 0 bases to trimming and J lost 1 base, with 9 bases between them. The CDR3 coding sequence is TGTGCCAGCAGTTACTCCTTCAGGCAGAACACTGAAGCTTTCTTT. It encodes CASSYSFRQNTEAFF.

The J gene is TRBJ2-2, the V gene TRBV28; 11 bases are a match to TRBD1. The ends lost 4 bases at V and 6 bases at J; junction bases unmatched: 4. In germline, CDR1 is MDHEN, CDR2 SYDVKM. The CDR3 has 15 amino acids. The CDR3 loop is CASSSPGQGAGELFF. The DNA for the CDR3 is TGTGCCAGCAGTTCGCCGGGACAGGGGGCCGGGGAGCTGTTTTTT.

The DNA for the CDR3 is TGTGCCAGCAGCGCCAGGACAGGGGGCCCTTACGAGCAGTACTTC. Amino acid sequence: CASSARTGGPYEQYF. This chain connects TRBV9 to TRBJ2-7; 11 nucleotides match TRBD1. The V gene's germline CDR1 is SGDLS and CDR2 YYNGEE. The CDR3 is 15 residues long. V dropped 3 bases and J dropped 4; count of bases not matched to a gene: 6. Based on the CDR3 plus reference TRBV9 and TRBJ2-7, the full variable domain is DSGVTQTPKHLITATGQRVTLRCSPRSGDLSVYWYQQSLDQGLQFLIQYYNGEERAKGNILERFSAQQFPDLHSELNLSSLELGDSALYFCASSARTGGPYEQYFGPGTRLTVT.

The rearrangement uses TRBV7-9 and TRBJ1-1; D gene uncertain. CDR3 length: 12 amino acids. V was clipped by 5 bases and J by 6 bases, with 10 bases between them. Germline V CDR1 and CDR2: SEHNR, FQNEAQ (reference sequence). This chain's CDR3 is CASSHRHPEAFF. The CDR3, as DNA: TGTGCCAGCAGCCATAGACACCCTGAAGCTTTCTTT. Variable domain in full (rest from reference TRBV7-9 and TRBJ1-1): DTGVSQNPRHKITKRGQNVTFRCDPISEHNRLYWYRQTLGQGPEFLTYFQNEAQLEKSRLLSDRFSAERPKGSFSTLEIQRTEQGDSAMYLCASSHRHPEAFFGQGTRLTVV.

This clone was recorded only once. This sample includes further DNA sequences coding for the same CDR3. The chain links TRBV4-3 to TRBJ1-6; no clear D gene. Looked up from germline, CDR1 is LGHNA and CDR2 is YSLEER. The CDR3 has 13 residues. Deletions cut 0 bases from V and 7 bases from J, with 4 bases between. The CDR3 region is CASSQDRNSPLHF. DNA of the CDR3: TGCGCCAGCAGCCAAGATCGGAATTCACCCCTCCACTTT.

The chain couples TRBV13 to TRBJ2-3, with D maybe TRBD2 (5 bases). The CDR3 has 15 residues. Trimming cost V 5 bases and J 1 base, with 13 bases left between them. Germline CDR1 is PRHDT and CDR2 is FYEKMQ (reference sequence). This CDR3 reads CASSDGKAGTDTQYF. The CDR3 DNA reads as TGTGCCAGCAGCGACGGGAAGGCGGGCACAGATACGCAGTATTTT.

The chain links TRBV7-8 to TRBJ1-1, with D tentatively TRBD1 (6 bases). V was cut by 5 bases and J by 9 bases, with 10 bases left in between. Germline CDR1 and CDR2: SGHVS and FQNEAQ. CDR3 length: 11 residues. The CDR3 coding sequence is TGTGCCAGCAGCCTGGACAGTCAAGCTTTCTTT. It codes for CASSLDSQAFF.

This clone appeared once. The CDR3, as DNA: TGTGCCACCAGTGATGCACCTCAAAGGGGGACTAATGAAAAACTGTTTTTT. Its translation is CATSDAPQRGTNEKLFF. The rearrangement uses TRBV24-1 and TRBJ1-4; a weak D match, TRBD1 (6 bases). Germline V gene data show CDR1 as KGHDR and CDR2 as SFDVKD. Trimming removed 3 bases from V and 2 bases from J, with 15 bases in between. The CDR3 sequence is 17 residues long.

This chain connects TRBV10-3 to TRBJ2-6; D perhaps matches TRBD1 (5 bases). V gave up 8 bases and J gave up 2 bases, with 7 bases separating them. This CDR3 is 13 amino acids long. Germline V gives CDR1 ENHRY, CDR2 SYGVKD. The CDR3 nucleotides read TGTGCCATCGCAGGGACTGGGGCCAACGTCCTGACTTTC. Translated, it gives CAIAGTGANVLTF.

This clone was seen a single time. The chain joins TRBV18 to TRBJ2-1; 8 nucleotides match TRBD2. Germline CDR1 reads KGHSH; CDR2 reads LQKENI. The CDR3 length is 18 residues. V trimming: 0 bases; J trimming: 7 bases; junction bases outside the gene matches: 14. The CDR3 region has the DNA TGTGCCAGCTCACCACCGGATACTAGCGGACGATCTAGGAATGAGCAGTTCTTC. Encoded protein: CASSPPDTSGRSRNEQFF.

The chain carries TRBV2 and TRBJ1-1; the D is unclear. The V gene lost 9 bases and the J gene lost 0 bases, with 11 bases spanning the gap. Germline CDR1 and CDR2: SNHLY and FYNNEI. The CDR3 runs to 13 residues. CDR3 region: CASAGGMNTEAFF. The CDR3 DNA is TGTGCCAGTGCGGGAGGGATGAACACTGAAGCTTTCTTT.

A single count supports this clone. The chain employs TRBV28 and TRBJ2-1, with 14 bases matching TRBD2. This CDR3 spans 16 amino acids. V was clipped by 6 bases and J by 7 bases; unmatched bases: 8. The germline CDR1 and CDR2 sequences are MDHEN and SYDVKM. The CDR3 loop reads CASRLPGTSGRNEQFF. CDR3 coding DNA: TGTGCCAGCAGATTACCCGGGACTAGCGGGAGAAATGAGCAGTTCTTC.

This clone appeared a few times. This chain uses TRBV20-1 with TRBJ1-2, with TRBD1 matching 7 bases. V trimming: 6 bases; J trimming: 6 bases; junction bases outside the gene matches: 4. Germline CDR1 reads DFQATT; CDR2 reads SNEGSKA (reference sequence). The CDR3 has 11 residues. CDR3 in amino acids: CSAKTGNGYTF. The CDR3 bases are TGCAGTGCGAAGACAGGGAATGGCTACACCTTC.

V gene TRBV6-5 combines with J gene TRBJ2-3; D remains unclear. Germline V gene data show CDR1 as MNHEY and CDR2 as SVGAGI. The CDR3 consists of 13 residues. Trimming removed 3 bases from V and 4 bases from J, with 8 bases in between. CDR3 loop: CASSYPGSDTQYF. CDR3 DNA: TGTGCCAGCAGTTATCCCGGGTCAGATACGCAGTATTTT.

The chain uses TRBV15 and TRBJ2-7; maybe TRBD1 (6 bases). The CDR3 contains 16 residues. Germline V gene data show CDR1 as LNHNV and CDR2 as YYDKDF (reference sequence). V lost 0 bases to trimming and J lost 2 bases, with 14 bases between them. CDR3: CATSRDYDRLAYEQYF. CDR3 nucleotide sequence: TGTGCCACCAGCAGAGATTATGACAGGCTAGCCTACGAGCAGTACTTC.

This clone was found many times. The chain has TRBV14 and TRBJ1-1, with D possibly TRBD1 on 6 matching bases. V was shortened by 4 bases and J by 4 bases, with 16 bases between the two germline ends. The CDR3 is made up of 15 amino acids. Germline V lookup: CDR1 SGHDN, CDR2 FVKESK. The chain's CDR3 is CASSLLGPRGTEAFF. As DNA, the CDR3 is TGTGCCAGCAGCCTTTTAGGTCCCAGGGGCACTGAAGCTTTCTTT.

This clone was counted a single time. The chain has TRBV4-3 and TRBJ1-5; TRBD1 matches at 7 bases. The CDR3 runs 16 residues. The germline V gene encodes CDR1 LGHNA and CDR2 YSLEER. V lost 2 bases and J lost 2; bases outside the gene matches: 6. CDR3 sequence reads: CASSQNTGVGNQPQHF. DNA for the CDR3: TGCGCCAGCAGCCAAAATACAGGGGTCGGCAATCAGCCCCAGCATTTT.

V and J are TRBV5-6 and TRBJ2-7, with 9 bases fitting TRBD1. Germline trimming cut 3 bases from V and 3 bases from J; bases unmatched to any gene: 7. The CDR3 is made up of 15 amino acids. Germline CDR1 SGHDT, CDR2 YYEEEE. The CDR3 DNA reads as TGTGCCAGCAGCTGGACAGGGGCGGAGCACTACGAGCAGTACTTC. Protein sequence: CASSWTGAEHYEQYF.

The chain recombines TRBV5-1 with TRBJ1-2; the D gene is possibly TRBD1 (6 bases). Germline V gene lookup returns CDR1 SGHRS and CDR2 YFSETQ. This CDR3 region has 14 residues. Trimming removed 8 bases at V and 3 bases at J, with 17 bases between. The CDR3 reads CASRQTGLDYGYTF. CDR3 DNA: TGCGCCAGTCGCCAGACAGGTTTAGACTATGGCTACACCTTC.